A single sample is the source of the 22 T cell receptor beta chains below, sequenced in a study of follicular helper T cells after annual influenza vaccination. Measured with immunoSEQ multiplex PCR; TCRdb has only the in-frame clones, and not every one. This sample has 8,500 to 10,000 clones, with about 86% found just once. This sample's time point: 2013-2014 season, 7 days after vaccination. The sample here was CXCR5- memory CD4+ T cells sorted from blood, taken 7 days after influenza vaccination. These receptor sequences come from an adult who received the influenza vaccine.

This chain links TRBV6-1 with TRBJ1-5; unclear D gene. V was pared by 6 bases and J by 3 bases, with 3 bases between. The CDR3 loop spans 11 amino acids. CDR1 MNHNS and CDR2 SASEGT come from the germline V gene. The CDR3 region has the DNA TGTGCCAGCAGCCACAATCAGCCCCAGCATTTT. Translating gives CASSHNQPQHF.

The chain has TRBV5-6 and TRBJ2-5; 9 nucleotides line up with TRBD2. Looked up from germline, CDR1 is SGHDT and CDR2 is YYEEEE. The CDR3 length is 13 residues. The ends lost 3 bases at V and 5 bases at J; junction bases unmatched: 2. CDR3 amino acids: CASSWTSDETQYF. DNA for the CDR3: TGTGCCAGCAGCTGGACTAGCGATGAGACCCAGTACTTC. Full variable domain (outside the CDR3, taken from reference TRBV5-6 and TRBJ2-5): DAGVTQSPTHLIKTRGQQVTLRCSPKSGHDTVSWYQQALGQGPQFIFQYYEEEERQRGNFPDRFSGHQFPNYSSELNVNALLLGDSALYLCASSWTSDETQYFGPGTRLLVL.

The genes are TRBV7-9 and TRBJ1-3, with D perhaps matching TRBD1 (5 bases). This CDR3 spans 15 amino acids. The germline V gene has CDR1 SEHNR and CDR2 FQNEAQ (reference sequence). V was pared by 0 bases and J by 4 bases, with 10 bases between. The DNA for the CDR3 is TGTGCCAGCAGCTTAGCGGGGGATGGCGGAAACACCATATATTTT. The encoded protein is CASSLAGDGGNTIYF.

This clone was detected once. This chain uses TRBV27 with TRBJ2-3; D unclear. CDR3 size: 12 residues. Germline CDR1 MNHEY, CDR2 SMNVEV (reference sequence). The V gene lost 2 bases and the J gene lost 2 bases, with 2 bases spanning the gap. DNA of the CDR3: TGTGCCAGCAGTTTAAACACAGATACGCAGTATTTT. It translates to CASSLNTDTQYF.

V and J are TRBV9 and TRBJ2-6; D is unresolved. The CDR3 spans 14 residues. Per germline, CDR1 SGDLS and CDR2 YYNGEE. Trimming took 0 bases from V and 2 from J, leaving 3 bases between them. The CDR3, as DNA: TGTGCCAGCAGCGTAGTTCCTGGGGCCAACGTCCTGACTTTC. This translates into CASSVVPGANVLTF.

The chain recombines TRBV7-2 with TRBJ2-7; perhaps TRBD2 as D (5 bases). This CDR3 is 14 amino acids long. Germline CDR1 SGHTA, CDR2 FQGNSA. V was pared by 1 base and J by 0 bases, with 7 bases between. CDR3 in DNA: TGTGCCAGCAGCTTAGTTGAGGGCTCCTACGAGCAGTACTTC. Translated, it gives CASSLVEGSYEQYF. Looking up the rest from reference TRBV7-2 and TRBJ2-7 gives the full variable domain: GAGVSQSPSNKVTEKGKDVELRCDPISGHTALYWYRQSLGQGLEFLIYFQGNSAPDKSGLPSDRFSAERTGGSVSTLTIQRTQQEDSAVYLCASSLVEGSYEQYFGPGTRLTVT.

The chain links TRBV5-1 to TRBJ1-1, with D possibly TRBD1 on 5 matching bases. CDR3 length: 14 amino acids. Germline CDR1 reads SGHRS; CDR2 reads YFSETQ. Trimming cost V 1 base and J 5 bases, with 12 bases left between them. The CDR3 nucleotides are TGCGCCAGCAGCTTGATCGGGGCCCGAACTGAAGCTTTCTTT. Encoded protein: CASSLIGARTEAFF.

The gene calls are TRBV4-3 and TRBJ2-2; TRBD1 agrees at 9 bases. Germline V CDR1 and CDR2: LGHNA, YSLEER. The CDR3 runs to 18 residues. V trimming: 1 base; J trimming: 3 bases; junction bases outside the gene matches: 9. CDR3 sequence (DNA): TGCGCCAGCAGCCAAGCGCTACACAGGGGGCGGGACACCGGGGAGCTGTTTTTT. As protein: CASSQALHRGRDTGELFF.

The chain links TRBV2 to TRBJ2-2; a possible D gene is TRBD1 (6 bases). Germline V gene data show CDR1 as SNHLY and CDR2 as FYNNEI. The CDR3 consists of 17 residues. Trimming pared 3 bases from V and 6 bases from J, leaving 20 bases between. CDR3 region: CASSEWWTENIPGELFF. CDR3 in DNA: TGTGCCAGCAGTGAGTGGTGGACAGAAAATATCCCCGGGGAGCTGTTTTTT.

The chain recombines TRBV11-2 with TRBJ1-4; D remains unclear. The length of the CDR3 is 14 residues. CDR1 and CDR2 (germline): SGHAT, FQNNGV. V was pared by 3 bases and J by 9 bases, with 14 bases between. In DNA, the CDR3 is TGTGCCAGCAGCTTCTCGGACGTAATGAAAAAACTGTTTTTT. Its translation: CASSFSDVMKKLFF. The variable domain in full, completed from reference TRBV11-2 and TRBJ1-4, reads EAGVAQSPRYKIIEKRQSVAFWCNPISGHATLYWYQQILGQGPKLLIQFQNNGVVDDSQLPKDRFSAERLKGVDSTLKIQPAKLEDSAVYLCASSFSDVMKKLFFGSGTQLSVL.

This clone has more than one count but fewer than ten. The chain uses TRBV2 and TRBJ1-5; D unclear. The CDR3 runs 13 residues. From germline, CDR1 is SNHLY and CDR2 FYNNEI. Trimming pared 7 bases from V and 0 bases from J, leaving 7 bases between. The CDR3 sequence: CASTGNSNQPQHF. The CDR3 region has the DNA TGTGCCAGCACTGGTAATAGCAATCAGCCCCAGCATTTT.

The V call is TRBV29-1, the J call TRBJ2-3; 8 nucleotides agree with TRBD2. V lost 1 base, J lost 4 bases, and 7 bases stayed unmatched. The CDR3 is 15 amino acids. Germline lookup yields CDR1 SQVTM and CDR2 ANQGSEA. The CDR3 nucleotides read TGCAGCGTTGAAGCGGGGGGGGCGCTCCCAGATACGCAGTATTTT. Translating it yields CSVEAGGALPDTQYF.

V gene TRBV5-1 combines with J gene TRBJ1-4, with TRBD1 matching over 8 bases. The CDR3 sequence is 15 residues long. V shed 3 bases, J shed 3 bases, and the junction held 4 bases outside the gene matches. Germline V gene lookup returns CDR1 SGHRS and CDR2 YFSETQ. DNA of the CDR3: TGCGCCAGCAGCTCGTCACAGGGGGCTAATGAAAAACTGTTTTTT. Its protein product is CASSSSQGANEKLFF.

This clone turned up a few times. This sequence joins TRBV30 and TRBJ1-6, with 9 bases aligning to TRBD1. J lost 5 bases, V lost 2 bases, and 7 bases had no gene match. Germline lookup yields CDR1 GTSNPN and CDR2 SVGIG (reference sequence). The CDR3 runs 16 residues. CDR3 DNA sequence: TGTGCCTGGAGTCATCGCAGGACAGGGGATAATTCACCCCTCCACTTT. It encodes CAWSHRRTGDNSPLHF.

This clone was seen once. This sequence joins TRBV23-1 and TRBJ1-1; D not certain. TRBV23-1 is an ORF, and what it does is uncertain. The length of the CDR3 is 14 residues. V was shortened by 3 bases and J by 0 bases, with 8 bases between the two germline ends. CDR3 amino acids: CASSHNYMNTEAFF. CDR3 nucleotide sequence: TGCGCCAGCAGTCATAACTACATGAACACTGAAGCTTTCTTT.

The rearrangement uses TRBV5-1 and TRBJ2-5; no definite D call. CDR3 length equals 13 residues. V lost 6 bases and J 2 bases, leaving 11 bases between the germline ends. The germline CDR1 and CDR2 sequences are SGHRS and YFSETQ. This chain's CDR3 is CASTLSLQETQYF. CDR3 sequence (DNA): TGCGCCAGCACCCTGTCCTTACAAGAGACCCAGTACTTC.

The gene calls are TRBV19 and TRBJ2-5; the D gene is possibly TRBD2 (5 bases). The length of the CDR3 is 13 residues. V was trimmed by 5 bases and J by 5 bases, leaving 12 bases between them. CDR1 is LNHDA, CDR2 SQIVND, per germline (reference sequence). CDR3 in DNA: TGTGCCAGTAGTCCCCGGACTCTGGAGACCCAGTACTTC. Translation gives CASSPRTLETQYF.

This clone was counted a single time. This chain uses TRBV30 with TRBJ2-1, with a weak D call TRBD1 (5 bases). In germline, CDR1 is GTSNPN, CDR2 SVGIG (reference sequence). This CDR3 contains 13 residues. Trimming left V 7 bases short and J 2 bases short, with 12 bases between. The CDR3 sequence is CASFTGTYNEQFF. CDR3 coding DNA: TGTGCCTCATTTACAGGAACCTACAATGAGCAGTTCTTC.

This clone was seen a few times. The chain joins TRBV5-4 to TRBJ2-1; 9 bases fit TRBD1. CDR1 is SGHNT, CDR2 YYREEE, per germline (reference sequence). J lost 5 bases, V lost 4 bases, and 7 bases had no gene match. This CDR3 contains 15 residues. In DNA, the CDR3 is TGTGCCAGCAGCCCGCGACAGGGGGGCAACAATGAGCAGTTCTTC. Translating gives CASSPRQGGNNEQFF.

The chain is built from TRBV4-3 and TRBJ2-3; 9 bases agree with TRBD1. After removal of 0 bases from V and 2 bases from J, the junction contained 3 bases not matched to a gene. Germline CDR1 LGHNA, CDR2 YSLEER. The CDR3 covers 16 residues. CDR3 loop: CASSQEGTGYTDTQYF. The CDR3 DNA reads TGCGCCAGCAGCCAAGAAGGGACAGGGTACACAGATACGCAGTATTTT.

In DNA, the CDR3 is TGCGCCAGCAGCTTGGTAGGGACCGGGGAGCTGTTTTTT. It translates to CASSLVGTGELFF. The V call is TRBV5-1, the J call TRBJ2-2; no firm D call. Trimming cost V 0 bases and J 5 bases, with 5 bases left between them. This CDR3 is built from 13 residues. CDR1 and CDR2 (germline): SGHRS, YFSETQ.

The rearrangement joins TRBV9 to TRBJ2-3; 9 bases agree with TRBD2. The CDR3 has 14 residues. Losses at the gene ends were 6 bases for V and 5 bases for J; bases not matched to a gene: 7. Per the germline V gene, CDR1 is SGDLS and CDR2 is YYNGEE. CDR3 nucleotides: TGTGCCAGCACACCGGGACTAGCTATAGATACGCAGTATTTT. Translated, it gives CASTPGLAIDTQYF. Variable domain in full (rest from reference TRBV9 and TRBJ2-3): DSGVTQTPKHLITATGQRVTLRCSPRSGDLSVYWYQQSLDQGLQFLIQYYNGEERAKGNILERFSAQQFPDLHSELNLSSLELGDSALYFCASTPGLAIDTQYFGPGTRLTVL.